This is a list of T cell receptor beta chains from one sample in a study of OX40 agonist ivuxolimab in advanced cancers. The method was immunoSEQ multiplex PCR; TCRdb's version includes in-frame clones alone and lacks a portion of them. The sample lists 71,000 or so clones, around 80% seen once, with 8.2% in the top ten. The sample here was CD4+ or CD8+ T cells sorted from blood, taken in a trial of the OX40 agonist ivuxolimab. These receptor sequences come from an adult with an advanced solid tumor such as melanoma, head and neck, liver or kidney cancer. Each CDR3 is given without its conserved first and last residue. Each record gives: V gene, CDR3 length, CDR3 protein.

TRBV7-9	15	ASSTYPGTQNTGELF
TRBV7-8	12	ASSPVGFRGEQF
TRBV7-9	13	ASTPDGAGGTEAF
TRBV5-1	14	ASSPYSGADGNTIY
TRBV5-4	10	ASRTGGAEQF
TRBV19	9	ASKDLDEQF
TRBV19	13	ASSIMGGRNTEAF
TRBV19	13	ASSMRGSSNQPQH
TRBV4-2	12	ASSGTANTGELF
TRBV19	11	ASSKLVDQPQH
TRBV7-3	17	ASSLPPPGGLFQTDTQY
TRBV10-3	11	AIRADTYTEAF
TRBV10-2	15	ASSENLGALYYNEQF
TRBV4-1	19	ASSQDSGTGGLLANQETQY
TRBV27	13	ASSTGTGGRFEQY
TRBV4-2	13	ASSPTGTSGYEQY
TRBV7-2	13	ASSLGTDSTDTQY
TRBV6-5	12	ASSLAGMSYEQY
TRBV5-6	11	ASGPAGARGYT
TRBV6-1	13	ASRGWTVDTDTQY
TRBV9	11	ASSVAPTLPLH
TRBV7-9	12	ASTLAGSQEEQY
TRBV15	12	ATSREAPNYEQY
TRBV7-9	14	ASSSGGSLGNQPQH
TRBV2	14	ASSEAGQRPTGELF
TRBV5-6	14	ASSLVGRGPTDTQY
TRBV2	13	ASKRRATENTEAF
TRBV6-1	10	ASSVGGDTQY
TRBV21-1	15	ASSARPGQGRTDTQY
TRBV6-6	12	ASTHEGVSETQY
TRBV30	12	AWRGGGTGSPLH
TRBV21-1	13	ASSKGDGAYNEQF
TRBV7-9	14	ASSGPPGRDSYEQY
TRBV27	17	ASSLSGGTLTLANYGYT
TRBV5-8	12	ASSTGTGRTEAF
TRBV27	11	ASSWAGGTEAF
TRBV5-1	12	ASSPRTANNEQF
TRBV7-9	12	ASRQSGGATEAF
TRBV7-6	12	ASSFTAGADTQY
TRBV12-5	12	ASGGFRANYGYT
TRBV30	14	AWSVRGQSSYNEQF